This T cell receptor (beta chain) was observed in a study of blood T cell repertoires in COVID-19. The data were produced by immunoSEQ multiplex PCR, yet TCRdb's version contains in-frame clones alone and is incomplete. The sample shows tens of thousands of clones, roughly 80% of them seen only once. This receptor was obtained from a woman aged 55-75 years with acute or convalescent COVID-19. The sample taken for sequencing was peripheral blood.

Written as DNA, the CDR3 is TGTGCCAGCAGGCGACCGGGACAGGGGATAGAGACCCAGTACTTC. This gives the protein CASRRPGQGIETQYF. The chain joins TRBV6-5 to TRBJ2-5; 10 bases align to TRBD1. This CDR3 region has 15 residues. J was trimmed by 4 bases and V by 6 bases; bases with no gene match: 8. The germline CDR1 and CDR2 sequences are MNHEY and SVGAGI.